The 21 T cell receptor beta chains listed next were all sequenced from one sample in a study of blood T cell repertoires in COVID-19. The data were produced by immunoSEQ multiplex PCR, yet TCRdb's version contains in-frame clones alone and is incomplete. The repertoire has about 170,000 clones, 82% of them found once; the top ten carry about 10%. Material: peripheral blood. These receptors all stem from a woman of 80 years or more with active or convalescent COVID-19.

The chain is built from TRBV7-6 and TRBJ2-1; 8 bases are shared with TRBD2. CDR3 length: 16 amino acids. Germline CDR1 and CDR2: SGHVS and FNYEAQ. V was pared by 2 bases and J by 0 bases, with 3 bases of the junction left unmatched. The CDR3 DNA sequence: TGTGCCAGCAGCTTACTGGCGGGGGGCTCCTACAATGAGCAGTTCTTC. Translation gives CASSLLAGGSYNEQFF.

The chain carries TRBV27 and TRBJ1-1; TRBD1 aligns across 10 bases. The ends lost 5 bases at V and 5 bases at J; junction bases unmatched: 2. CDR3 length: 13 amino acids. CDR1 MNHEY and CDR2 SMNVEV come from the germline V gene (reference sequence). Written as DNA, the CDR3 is TGTGCCAGCAGTAGGGACAGGGGTACTGAAGCTTTCTTT. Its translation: CASSRDRGTEAFF.

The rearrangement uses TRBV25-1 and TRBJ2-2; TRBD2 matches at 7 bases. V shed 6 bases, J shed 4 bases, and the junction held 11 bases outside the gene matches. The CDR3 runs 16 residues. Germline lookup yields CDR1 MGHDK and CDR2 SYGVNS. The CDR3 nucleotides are TGTGCCAGCAGCGGCCAACAGACTAGCAGCACCGGGGAGCTGTTTTTT. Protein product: CASSGQQTSSTGELFF. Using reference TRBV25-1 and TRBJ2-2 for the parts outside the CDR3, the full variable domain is EADIYQTPRYLVIGTGKKITLECSQTMGHDKMYWYQQDPGMELHLIHYSYGVNSTEKGDLSSESTVSRIRTEHFPLTLESARPSHTSQYLCASSGQQTSSTGELFFGEGSRLTVL.

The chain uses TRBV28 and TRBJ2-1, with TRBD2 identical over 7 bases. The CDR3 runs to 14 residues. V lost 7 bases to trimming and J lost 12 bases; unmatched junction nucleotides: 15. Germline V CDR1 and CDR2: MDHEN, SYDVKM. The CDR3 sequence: CASIPSGGKPRQFF. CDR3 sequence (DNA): TGTGCCAGCATCCCGTCGGGGGGAAAACCCCGGCAGTTCTTC.

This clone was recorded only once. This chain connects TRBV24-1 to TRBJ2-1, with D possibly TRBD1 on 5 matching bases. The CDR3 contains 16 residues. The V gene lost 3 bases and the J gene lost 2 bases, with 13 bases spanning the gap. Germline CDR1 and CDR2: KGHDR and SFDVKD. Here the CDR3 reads CATSDPPAGTYNEQFF. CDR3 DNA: TGTGCCACCAGTGATCCCCCTGCAGGGACCTACAATGAGCAGTTCTTC.

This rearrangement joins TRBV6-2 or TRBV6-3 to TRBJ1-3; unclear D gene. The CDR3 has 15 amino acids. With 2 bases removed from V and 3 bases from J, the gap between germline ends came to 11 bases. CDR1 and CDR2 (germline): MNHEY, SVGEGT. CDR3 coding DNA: TGTGCCAGCAGTTACCGGGTCTCCGGTGGAAACACCATATATTTT. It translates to CASSYRVSGGNTIYF.

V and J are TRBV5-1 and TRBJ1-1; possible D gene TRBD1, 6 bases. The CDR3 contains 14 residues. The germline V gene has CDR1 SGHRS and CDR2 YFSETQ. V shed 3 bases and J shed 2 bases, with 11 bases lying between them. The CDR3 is CASSSPGANTEAFF. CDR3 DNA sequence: TGCGCCAGCAGCTCCCCAGGGGCAAACACTGAAGCTTTCTTT.

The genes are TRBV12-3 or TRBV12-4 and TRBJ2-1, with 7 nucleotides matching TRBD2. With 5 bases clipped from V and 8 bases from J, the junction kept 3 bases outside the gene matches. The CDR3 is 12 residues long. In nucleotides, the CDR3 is TGTGCCAGCAGTCTTAGCGGGTATGAGCAGTTCTTC. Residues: CASSLSGYEQFF.

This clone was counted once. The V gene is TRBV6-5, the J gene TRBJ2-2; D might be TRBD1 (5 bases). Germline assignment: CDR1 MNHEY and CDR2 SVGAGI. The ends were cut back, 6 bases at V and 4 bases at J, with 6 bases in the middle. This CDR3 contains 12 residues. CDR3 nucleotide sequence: TGTGCCAGCAGACAGGCCACCGGGGAGCTGTTTTTT. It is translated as CASRQATGELFF.

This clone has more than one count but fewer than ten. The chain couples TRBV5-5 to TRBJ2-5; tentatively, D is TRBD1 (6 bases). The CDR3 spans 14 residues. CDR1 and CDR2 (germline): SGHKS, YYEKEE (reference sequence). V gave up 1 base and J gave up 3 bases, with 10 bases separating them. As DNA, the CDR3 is TGTGCCAGCAGCTTGATTTACAGGGAAGAGACCCAGTACTTC. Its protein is CASSLIYREETQYF.

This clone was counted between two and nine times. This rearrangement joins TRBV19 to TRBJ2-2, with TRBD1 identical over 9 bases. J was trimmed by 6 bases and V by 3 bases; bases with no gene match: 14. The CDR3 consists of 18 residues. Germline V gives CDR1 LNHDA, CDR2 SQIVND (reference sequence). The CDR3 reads CASSIQGQGGVWSGELFF. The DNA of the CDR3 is TGTGCCAGTAGTATCCAGGGACAGGGTGGTGTGTGGTCCGGGGAGCTGTTTTTT.

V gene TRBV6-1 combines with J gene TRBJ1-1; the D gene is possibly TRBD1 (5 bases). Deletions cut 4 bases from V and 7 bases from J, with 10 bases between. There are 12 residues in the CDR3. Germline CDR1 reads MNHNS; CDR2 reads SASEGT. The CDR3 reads CASSARANEAFF. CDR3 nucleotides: TGTGCCAGCAGTGCCAGGGCCAATGAAGCTTTCTTT.

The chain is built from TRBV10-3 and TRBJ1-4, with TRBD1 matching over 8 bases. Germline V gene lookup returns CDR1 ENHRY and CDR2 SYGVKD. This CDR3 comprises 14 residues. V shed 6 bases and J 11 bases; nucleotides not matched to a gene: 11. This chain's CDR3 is CAISPGVTGDKLFF. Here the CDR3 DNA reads TGTGCCATCAGCCCTGGAGTGACAGGGGATAAACTGTTTTTT.

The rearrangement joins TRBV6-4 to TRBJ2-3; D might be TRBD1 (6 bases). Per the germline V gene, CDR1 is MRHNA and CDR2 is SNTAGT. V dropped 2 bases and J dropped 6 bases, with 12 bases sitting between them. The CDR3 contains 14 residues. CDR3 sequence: CASSDRTAGDTQYF. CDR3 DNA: TGTGCCAGCAGTGACAGGACAGCCGGGGATACGCAGTATTTT.

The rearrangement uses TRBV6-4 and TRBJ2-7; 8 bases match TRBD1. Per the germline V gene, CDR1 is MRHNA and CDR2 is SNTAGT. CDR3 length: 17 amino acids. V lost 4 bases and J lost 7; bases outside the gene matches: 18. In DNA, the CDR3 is TGTGCCAGCAGTGCTGAAGGCAACAGGGGGTCAGGGCGGGAGCAGTACTTC. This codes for CASSAEGNRGSGREQYF.

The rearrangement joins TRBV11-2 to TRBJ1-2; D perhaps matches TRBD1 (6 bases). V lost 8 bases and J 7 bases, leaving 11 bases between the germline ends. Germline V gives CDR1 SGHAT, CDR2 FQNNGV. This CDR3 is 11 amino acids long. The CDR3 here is CASVGGGGYTF. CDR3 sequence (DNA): TGTGCCAGCGTAGGGGGGGGTGGCTACACCTTC.

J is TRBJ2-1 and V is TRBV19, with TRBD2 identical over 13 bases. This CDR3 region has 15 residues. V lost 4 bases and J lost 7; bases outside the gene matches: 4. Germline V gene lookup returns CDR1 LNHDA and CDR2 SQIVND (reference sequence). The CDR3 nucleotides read TGTGCCAGTAGTACACTAGCGGGAGGGCCGAATGAGCAGTTCTTC. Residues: CASSTLAGGPNEQFF.

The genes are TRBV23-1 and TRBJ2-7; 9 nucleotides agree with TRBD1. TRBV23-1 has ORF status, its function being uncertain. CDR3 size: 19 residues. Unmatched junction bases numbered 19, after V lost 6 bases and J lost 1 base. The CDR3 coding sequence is TGCGCCAGCAGCTACGAAAAGGACAGGGGCCCTACTCCATCCTACGAGCAGTACTTC. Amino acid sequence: CASSYEKDRGPTPSYEQYF.

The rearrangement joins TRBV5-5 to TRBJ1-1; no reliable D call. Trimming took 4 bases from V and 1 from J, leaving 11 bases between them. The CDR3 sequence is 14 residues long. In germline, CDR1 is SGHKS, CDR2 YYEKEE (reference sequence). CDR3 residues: CASSLETPNTEAFF. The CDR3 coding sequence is TGTGCCAGCAGCCTAGAAACCCCGAACACTGAAGCTTTCTTT.

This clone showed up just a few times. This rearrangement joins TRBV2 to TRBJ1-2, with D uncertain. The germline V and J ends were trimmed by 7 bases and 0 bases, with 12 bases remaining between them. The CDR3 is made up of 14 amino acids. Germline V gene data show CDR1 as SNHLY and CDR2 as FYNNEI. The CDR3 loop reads CASTRIPANYGYTF. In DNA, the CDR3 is TGTGCCAGCACTAGAATCCCTGCTAACTATGGCTACACCTTC.

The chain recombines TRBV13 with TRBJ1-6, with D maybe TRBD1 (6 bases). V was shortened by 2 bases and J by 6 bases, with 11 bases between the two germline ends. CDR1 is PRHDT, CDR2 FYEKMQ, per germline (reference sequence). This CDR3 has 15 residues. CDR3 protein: CASSLLQGTNSPLHF. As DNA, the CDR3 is TGTGCCAGCAGCTTATTGCAGGGGACTAATTCACCCCTCCACTTT.